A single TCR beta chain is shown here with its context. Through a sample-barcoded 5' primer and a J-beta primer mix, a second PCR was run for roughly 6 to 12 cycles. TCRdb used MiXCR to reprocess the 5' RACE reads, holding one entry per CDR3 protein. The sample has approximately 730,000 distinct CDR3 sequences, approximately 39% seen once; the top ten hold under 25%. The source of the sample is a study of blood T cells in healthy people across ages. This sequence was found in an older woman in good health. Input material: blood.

The CDR3 bases are TGTGCCAGCAGCGAGTCGACGGTTCAAACTAATGAAAAACTGTTTTTT. It yields the protein CASSESTVQTNEKLFF. V is TRBV5-6 and J is TRBJ1-4; D is unresolved. From germline, CDR1 is SGHDT and CDR2 YYEEEE. V dropped 4 bases and J dropped 1 base, with 14 bases sitting between them. This CDR3 is built from 16 residues. Using reference TRBV5-6 and TRBJ1-4 for the parts outside the CDR3, the full variable domain is DAGVTQSPTHLIKTRGQQVTLRCSPKSGHDTVSWYQQALGQGPQFIFQYYEEEERQRGNFPDRFSGHQFPNYSSELNVNALLLGDSALYLCASSESTVQTNEKLFFGSGTQLSVL.